The entry that follows covers one T cell receptor beta chain sequence. In the original processing: How many nucleated cells were present was estimated from reference gene primer amplification. Assay: immunoSEQ multiplex PCR; the TCRdb copy retains only in-frame clones and omits some. V and J calls and clone size are those listed in that table; D and trimming were worked out from the DNA. Of some 250,000 clones in the sample, about nine tenths were seen once. The germline gives CDR1 SNHLY, CDR2 FYNNEI. V lost 6 bases, J lost 7 bases, and 8 bases stayed unmatched. This CDR3 contains 15 residues. Enrollment of patients from Seattle took place during active infection, with longitudinal follow-up. The entry originates in a study of blood T cell repertoires in COVID-19. Study at large: From the United States, Italy and Spain came samples of acute and convalescent COVID-19.

This clonotype was sampled from a woman in her 30s with COVID-19, enrolled during active disease. Sequenced: peripheral blood. The chain combines TRBV2 with TRBJ2-1; 11 bases are shared with TRBD1. CDR3 loop: CASRSPGQGANEQFF. CDR3 in DNA: TGTGCCAGCAGATCGCCCGGACAGGGGGCGAATGAGCAGTTCTTC.